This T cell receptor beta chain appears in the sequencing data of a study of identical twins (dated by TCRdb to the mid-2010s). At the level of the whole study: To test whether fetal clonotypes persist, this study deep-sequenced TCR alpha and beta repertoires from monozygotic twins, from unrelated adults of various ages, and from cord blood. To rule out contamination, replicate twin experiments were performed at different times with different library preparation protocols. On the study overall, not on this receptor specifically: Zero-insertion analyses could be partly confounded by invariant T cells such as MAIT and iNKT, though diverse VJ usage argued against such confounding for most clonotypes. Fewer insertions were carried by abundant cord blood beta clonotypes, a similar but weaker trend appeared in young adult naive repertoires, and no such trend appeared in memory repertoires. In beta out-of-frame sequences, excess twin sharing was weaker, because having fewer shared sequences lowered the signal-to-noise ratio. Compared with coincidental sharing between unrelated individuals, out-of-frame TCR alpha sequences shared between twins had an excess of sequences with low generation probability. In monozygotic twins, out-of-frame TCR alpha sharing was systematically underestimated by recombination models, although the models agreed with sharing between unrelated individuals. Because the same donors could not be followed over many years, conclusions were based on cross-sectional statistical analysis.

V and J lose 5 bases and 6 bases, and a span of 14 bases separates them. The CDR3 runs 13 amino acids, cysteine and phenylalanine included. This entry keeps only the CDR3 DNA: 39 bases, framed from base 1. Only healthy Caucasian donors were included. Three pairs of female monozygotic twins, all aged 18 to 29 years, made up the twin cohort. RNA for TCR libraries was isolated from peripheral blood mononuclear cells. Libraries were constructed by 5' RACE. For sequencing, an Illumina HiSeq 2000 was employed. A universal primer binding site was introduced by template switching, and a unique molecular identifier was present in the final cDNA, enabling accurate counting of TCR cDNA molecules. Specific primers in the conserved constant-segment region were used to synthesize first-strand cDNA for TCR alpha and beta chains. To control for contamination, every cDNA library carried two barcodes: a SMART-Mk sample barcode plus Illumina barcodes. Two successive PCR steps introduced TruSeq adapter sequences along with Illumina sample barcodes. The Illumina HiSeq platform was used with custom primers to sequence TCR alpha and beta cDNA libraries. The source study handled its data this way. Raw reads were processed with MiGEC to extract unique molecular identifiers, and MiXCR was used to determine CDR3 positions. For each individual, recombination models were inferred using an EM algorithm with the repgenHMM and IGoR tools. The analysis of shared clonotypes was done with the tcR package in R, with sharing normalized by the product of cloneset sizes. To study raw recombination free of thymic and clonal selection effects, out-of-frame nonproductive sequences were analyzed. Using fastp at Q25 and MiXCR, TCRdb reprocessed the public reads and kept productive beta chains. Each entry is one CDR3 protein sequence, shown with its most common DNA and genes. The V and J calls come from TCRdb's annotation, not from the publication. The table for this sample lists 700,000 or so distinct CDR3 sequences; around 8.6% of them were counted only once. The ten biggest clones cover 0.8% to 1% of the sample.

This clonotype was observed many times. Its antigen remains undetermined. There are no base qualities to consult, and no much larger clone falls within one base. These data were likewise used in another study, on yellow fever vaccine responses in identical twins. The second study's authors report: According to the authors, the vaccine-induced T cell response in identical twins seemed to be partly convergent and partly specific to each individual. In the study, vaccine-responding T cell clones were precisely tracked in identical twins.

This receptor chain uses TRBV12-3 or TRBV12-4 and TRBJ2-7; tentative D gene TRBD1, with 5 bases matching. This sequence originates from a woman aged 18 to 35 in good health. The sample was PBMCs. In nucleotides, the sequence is TGTGCCAGCAGTCGACTGGACACAGGCGAGCAGTACTTC. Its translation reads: CASSRLDTGEQYF.